This T cell receptor beta chain is drawn from a study of neurological immune-mediated disorders. Study-wide points: HTLV-1-associated myelopathy displayed the greatest TCR clonal expansion, and multiple sclerosis exhibited the smallest, lower than that of healthy controls. No CDR3 amino acid sequences were shared by expanded clones across subjects, suggesting private repertoires in all groups.

CDR3 length: 14 residues. V lost 3 bases and J lost 4, with 10 bases in between. Germline V gene data show CDR1 as KGHDR and CDR2 as SFDVKD. Time point described: longitudinal time-point 1 (baseline). This clonotype has at least ten counts. The target antigen is unknown. The cDNA was synthesized by means of template-switch 5'RACE, which was carried out with 10-nucleotide random UMIs. Via MiXCR, TCRdb re-called the 5' RACE reads, giving one row per CDR3 protein. The repertoire consists of roughly 61,000 distinct CDR3 sequences, with around a tenth occurring once and the leading ten covering 6.5% to 8%. This sequence originates from a male donor with HTLV-1-associated myelopathy (HAM/TSP). The material sequenced was PBMCs. This chain uses TRBV24-1 with TRBJ2-3, with D unclear. CDR3 bases: TGTGCCACCAGTGATCCCCGGCAGTCAGATACGCAGTATTTT. It yields the protein CATSDPRQSDTQYF.